This TCR beta chain was recovered during a study of cytomegalovirus exposure and HLA in healthy donors. V dropped 3 bases and J dropped 6 bases, with 15 bases sitting between them. The CDR3 runs to 15 residues. Germline V gene sequence: CDR1 LNHDA, CDR2 SQIVND (reference sequence). The primer mix had 60 Vbeta and 13 Jbeta primers. TCRdb keeps only in-frame clones here, not all; method: immunoSEQ multiplex PCR. This sample has around 78,000 clones; over 60% occur once, and the top ten carry around 10%. Points on this clone: The antigen is not known.

Findings and caveats of the study: The study recorded fewer than 200 TCR beta chains that were cytomegalovirus-associated. By a later analysis, the bulk of CMV-associated TCR beta chains appeared HLA-restricted. TCR beta sequences numbering around 15,000 were associated with HLA alleles at 0.05 false discovery rate in a later analysis.

This receptor was taken from a woman in her forties in good health and CMV-seropositive. Material for sequencing was PBMCs. This rearrangement joins TRBV19 to TRBJ2-1, with a tentative D call TRBD2 (6 bases). DNA of the CDR3: TGTGCCAGTAGTATTGAGGGAGGCGCACCCAATGAGCAGTTCTTC. Translating it yields CASSIEGGAPNEQFF.